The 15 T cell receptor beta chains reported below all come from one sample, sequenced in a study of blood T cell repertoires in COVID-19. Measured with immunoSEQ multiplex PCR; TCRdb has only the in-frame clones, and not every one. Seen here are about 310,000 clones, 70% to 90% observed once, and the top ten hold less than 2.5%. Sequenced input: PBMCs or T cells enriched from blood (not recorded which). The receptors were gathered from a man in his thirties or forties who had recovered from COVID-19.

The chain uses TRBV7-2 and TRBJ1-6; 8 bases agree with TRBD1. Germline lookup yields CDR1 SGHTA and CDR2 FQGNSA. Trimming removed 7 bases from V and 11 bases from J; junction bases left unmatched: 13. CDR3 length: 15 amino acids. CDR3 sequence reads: CASKAGQGLRPPLHF. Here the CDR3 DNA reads TGTGCCAGCAAGGCTGGACAGGGTTTACGGCCACCCCTCCACTTT. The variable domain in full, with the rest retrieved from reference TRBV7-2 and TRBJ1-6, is GAGVSQSPSNKVTEKGKDVELRCDPISGHTALYWYRQSLGQGLEFLIYFQGNSAPDKSGLPSDRFSAERTGGSVSTLTIQRTQQEDSAVYLCASKAGQGLRPPLHFGNGTRLTVT.

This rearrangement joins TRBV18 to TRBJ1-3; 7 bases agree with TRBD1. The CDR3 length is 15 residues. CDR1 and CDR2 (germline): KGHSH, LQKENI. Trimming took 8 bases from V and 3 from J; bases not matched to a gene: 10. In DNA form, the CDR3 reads TGTGCCAGCGCCAGAGAGGGGGCGTTTGGAAACACCATATATTTT. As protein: CASAREGAFGNTIYF.

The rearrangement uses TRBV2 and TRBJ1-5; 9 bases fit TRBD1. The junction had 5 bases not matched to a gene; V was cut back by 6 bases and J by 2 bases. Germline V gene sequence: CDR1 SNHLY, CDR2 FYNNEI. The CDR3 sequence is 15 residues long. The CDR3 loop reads CASRTGDRGNQPQHF. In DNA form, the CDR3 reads TGTGCCAGCAGGACGGGGGACAGGGGCAATCAGCCCCAGCATTTT.

The CDR3 sequence is CAWTSGGPNTEAFF. The CDR3 nucleotides are TGTGCCTGGACCTCTGGTGGCCCGAACACTGAAGCTTTCTTT. This chain links TRBV30 with TRBJ1-1, with D unresolved. CDR3 length equals 14 residues. Trimming shortened V by 4 bases and J by 1 base, and 13 bases separated the two germline ends. The germline V gene has CDR1 GTSNPN and CDR2 SVGIG (reference sequence). Full variable domain (missing parts from reference TRBV30 and TRBJ1-1): SQTIHQWPATLVQPVGSPLSLECTVEGTSNPNLYWYRQAAGRGLQLLFYSVGIGQISSEVPQNLSASRPQDRQFILSSKKLLLSDSGFYLCAWTSGGPNTEAFFGQGTRLTVV.

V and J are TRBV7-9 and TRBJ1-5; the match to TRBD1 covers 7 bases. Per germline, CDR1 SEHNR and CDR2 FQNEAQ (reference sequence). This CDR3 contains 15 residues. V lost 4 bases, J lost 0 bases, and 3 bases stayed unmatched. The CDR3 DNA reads TGTGCCAGCAGCTGGGCAGGGGGTAGCAATCAGCCCCAGCATTTT. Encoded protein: CASSWAGGSNQPQHF.

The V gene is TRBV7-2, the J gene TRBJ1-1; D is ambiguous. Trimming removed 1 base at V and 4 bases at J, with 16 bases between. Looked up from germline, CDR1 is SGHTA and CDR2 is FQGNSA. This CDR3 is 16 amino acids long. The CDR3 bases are TGTGCCAGCAGCTTAGGGACGGGAGTTAGGAGCACTGAAGCTTTCTTT. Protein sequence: CASSLGTGVRSTEAFF.

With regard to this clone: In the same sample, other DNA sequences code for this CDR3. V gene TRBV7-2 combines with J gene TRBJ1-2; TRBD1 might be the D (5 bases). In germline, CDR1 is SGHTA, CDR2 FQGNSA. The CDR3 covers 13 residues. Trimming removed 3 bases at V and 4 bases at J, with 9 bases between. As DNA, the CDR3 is TGTGCCAGCAGCTTGCAGGGAAGCTATGGCTACACCTTC. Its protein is CASSLQGSYGYTF.

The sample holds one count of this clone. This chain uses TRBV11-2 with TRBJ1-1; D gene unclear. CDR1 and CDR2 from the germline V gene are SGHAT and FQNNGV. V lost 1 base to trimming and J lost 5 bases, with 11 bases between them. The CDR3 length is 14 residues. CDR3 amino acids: CASSLGHRGTEAFF. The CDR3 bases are TGTGCCAGCAGCTTAGGCCACCGAGGGACTGAAGCTTTCTTT.

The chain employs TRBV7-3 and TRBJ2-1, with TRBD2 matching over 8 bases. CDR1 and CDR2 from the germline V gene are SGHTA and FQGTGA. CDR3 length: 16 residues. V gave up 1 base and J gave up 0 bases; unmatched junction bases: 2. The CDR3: CASSLRGTSSYNEQFF. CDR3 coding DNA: TGTGCCAGCAGCTTAAGAGGGACTAGCTCCTACAATGAGCAGTTCTTC.

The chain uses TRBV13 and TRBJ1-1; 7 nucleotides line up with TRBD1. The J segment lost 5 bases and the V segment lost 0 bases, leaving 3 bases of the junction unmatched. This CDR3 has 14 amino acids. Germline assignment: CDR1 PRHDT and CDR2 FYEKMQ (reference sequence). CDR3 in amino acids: CASSLGTGRTEAFF. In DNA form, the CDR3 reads TGTGCCAGCAGCTTAGGGACAGGGAGGACTGAAGCTTTCTTT.

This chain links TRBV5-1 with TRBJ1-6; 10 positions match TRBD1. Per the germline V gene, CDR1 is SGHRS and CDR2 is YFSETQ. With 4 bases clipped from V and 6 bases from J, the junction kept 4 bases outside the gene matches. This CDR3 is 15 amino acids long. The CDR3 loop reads CASSAGQGGNSPLHF. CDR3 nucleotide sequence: TGCGCCAGCAGCGCTGGACAGGGGGGTAATTCACCCCTCCACTTT.

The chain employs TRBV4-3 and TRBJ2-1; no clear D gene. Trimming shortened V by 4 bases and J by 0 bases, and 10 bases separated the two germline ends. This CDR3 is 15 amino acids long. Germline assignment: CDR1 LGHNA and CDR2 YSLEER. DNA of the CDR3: TGCGCCAGCAGCCTATTGGTGAGCTCCTACAATGAGCAGTTCTTC. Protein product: CASSLLVSSYNEQFF.

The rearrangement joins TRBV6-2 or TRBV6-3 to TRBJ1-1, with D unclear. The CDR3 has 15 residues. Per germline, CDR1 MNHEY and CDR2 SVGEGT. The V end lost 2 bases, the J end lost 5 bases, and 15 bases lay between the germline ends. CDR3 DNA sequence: TGTGCCAGCAGTTACGGGGTGAAGGGAGCAACTGAAGCTTTCTTT. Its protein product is CASSYGVKGATEAFF.

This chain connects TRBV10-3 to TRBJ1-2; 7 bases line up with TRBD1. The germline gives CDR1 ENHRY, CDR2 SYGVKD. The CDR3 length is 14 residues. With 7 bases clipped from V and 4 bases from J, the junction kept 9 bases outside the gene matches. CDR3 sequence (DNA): TGTGCCATCAAGTCGACAGGGATCTTCTATGGCTACACCTTC. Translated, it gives CAIKSTGIFYGYTF.

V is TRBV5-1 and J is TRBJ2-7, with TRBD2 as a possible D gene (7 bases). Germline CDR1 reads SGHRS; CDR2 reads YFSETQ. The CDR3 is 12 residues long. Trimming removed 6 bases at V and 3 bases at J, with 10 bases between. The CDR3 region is CASKGGFYEQYF. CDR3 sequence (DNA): TGCGCCAGCAAGGGGGGGTTCTACGAGCAGTACTTC.